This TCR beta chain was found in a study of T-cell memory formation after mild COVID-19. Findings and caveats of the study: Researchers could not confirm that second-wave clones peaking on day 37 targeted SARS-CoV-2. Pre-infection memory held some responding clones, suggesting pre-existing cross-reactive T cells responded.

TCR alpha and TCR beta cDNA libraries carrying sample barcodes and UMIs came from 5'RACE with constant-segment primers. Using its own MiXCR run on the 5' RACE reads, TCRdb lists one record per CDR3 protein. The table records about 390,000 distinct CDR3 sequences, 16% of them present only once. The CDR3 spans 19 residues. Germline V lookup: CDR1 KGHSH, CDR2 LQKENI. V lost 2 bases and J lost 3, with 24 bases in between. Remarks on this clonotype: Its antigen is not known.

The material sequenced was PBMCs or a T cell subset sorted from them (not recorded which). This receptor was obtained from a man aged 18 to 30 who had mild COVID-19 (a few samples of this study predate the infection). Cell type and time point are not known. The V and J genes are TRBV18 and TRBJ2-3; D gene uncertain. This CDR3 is CASSPLQNPGQIGTDTQYF. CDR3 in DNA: TGTGCCAGCTCACCATTACAAAACCCCGGCCAGATCGGTACAGATACGCAGTATTTT.